The 13 T cell receptor beta chains in this list originate from one sample, sequenced in a study of shared clonotypes between healthy human individuals (dated by TCRdb to about 2020). CD8 naive samples were obtained by positive selection for CCR7 among CD45RO-negative cells, yielding a CD45RA+CCR7+ population from which TemRA cells were excluded. Libraries came from the immunoSEQ multiplex PCR assay. TCRdb mirrors the immuneACCESS table, restricted to in-frame sequences. Some clones are absent from its copies; in checked studies, under half trace to an unresolved V gene, and the reason for the others is unknown. This sample has about 2,100,000 clones in its table, and 85% to 95% of those were observed once. The ten most abundant clones make up approximately 1.7% of the sample. Sequencing was done on a sample of naive CD8+ T cells from PBMCs. The cell subset or site label corresponds to: CD45RA+CCR7+. Every receptor here comes from a young man in good health. Some clones in this sample may be carry-over from other donors' samples.

Note on this clone: Other DNA variants within this sample encode the same CDR3. The V gene is TRBV6-5, the J gene TRBJ1-1; D gene unclear. CDR1 and CDR2 from the germline V gene are MNHEY and SVGAGI. This CDR3 region has 11 residues. Trimming pared 3 bases from V and 7 bases from J, leaving 6 bases between. The CDR3 nucleotides are TGTGCCAGCAGTTATTGGGGTGAAGCTTTCTTT. Translated, it gives CASSYWGEAFF.

The CDR3 region has the DNA TGCGCCAGCAGCCATACTAGCATGAACTACAATGAGCAGTTCTTC. Translating gives CASSHTSMNYNEQFF. This chain links TRBV4-3 with TRBJ2-1; D perhaps matches TRBD2 (6 bases). Per the germline V gene, CDR1 is LGHNA and CDR2 is YSLEER. The CDR3 contains 15 residues. Trimming pared 3 bases from V and 3 bases from J, leaving 12 bases between.

The V and J genes are TRBV27 and TRBJ1-5; D call uncertain. Looked up from germline, CDR1 is MNHEY and CDR2 is SMNVEV (reference sequence). This CDR3 comprises 14 residues. The V gene lost 5 bases and the J gene lost 0 bases, with 8 bases spanning the gap. CDR3 in amino acids: CASSMQDSNQPQHF. The CDR3, as DNA: TGTGCCAGCAGTATGCAAGATAGCAATCAGCCCCAGCATTTT.

The genes are TRBV6-1 and TRBJ2-7; 7 bases align to TRBD1. The ends lost 1 base at V and 2 bases at J; junction bases unmatched: 5. CDR3 size: 15 residues. Germline CDR1 is MNHNS and CDR2 is SASEGT. The DNA for the CDR3 is TGTGCCAGCAGTGAAGGAGGGGGCCCCACCTACGAGCAGTACTTC. Its translation: CASSEGGGPTYEQYF.

V usage is TRBV6-1 and J usage is TRBJ2-5, with TRBD2 matching 7 bases. The CDR3 has 16 residues. The V gene end was trimmed by 3 bases and the J gene end by 3 bases; junction bases not matched to a gene: 10. From germline, CDR1 is MNHNS and CDR2 SASEGT. In nucleotides, the CDR3 is TGTGCCAGCAGTGATTCCTCCGGGACTACAAAAGAGACCCAGTACTTC. This encodes CASSDSSGTTKETQYF.

The V gene is TRBV5-8, the J gene TRBJ2-1; D unclear. V lost 1 base and J lost 4, with 15 bases in between. The germline CDR1 and CDR2 sequences are SGHTS and YDEGEE. This CDR3 has 16 amino acids. The CDR3 nucleotides read TGTGCCAGCAGCTTGAAGCCACCCTCCAATTACAATGAGCAGTTCTTC. This encodes CASSLKPPSNYNEQFF.

This clone was seen just once. The V and J genes are TRBV9 and TRBJ2-7; 11 nucleotides agree with TRBD2. The CDR3 has 13 amino acids. Trimming took 4 bases from V and 6 from J; bases not matched to a gene: 3. Germline CDR1 reads SGDLS; CDR2 reads YYNGEE. For the CDR3, the DNA is TGTGCCAGCAGCACTAGCGGGAGTGGCGAGCAGTACTTC. Protein: CASSTSGSGEQYF.

The CDR3 reads CASSSIHGINTGELFF. The CDR3, as DNA: TGCGCCAGCAGCTCCATTCACGGGATCAACACCGGGGAGCTGTTTTTT. V gene TRBV5-1 combines with J gene TRBJ2-2; a possible D gene is TRBD2 (5 bases). The CDR3 totals 16 residues. The germline gives CDR1 SGHRS, CDR2 YFSETQ. Trimming shortened V by 3 bases and J by 2 bases, and 14 bases separated the two germline ends.

This clone was detected only a few times. The rearrangement joins TRBV7-9 to TRBJ1-2, with TRBD1 matching over 9 bases. Germline V CDR1 and CDR2: SEHNR, FQNEAQ (reference sequence). V lost 3 bases, J lost 7 bases, and 6 bases stayed unmatched. CDR3 length: 14 amino acids. CDR3 sequence reads: CASSLDRGGVGYTF. The CDR3 region has the DNA TGTGCCAGCAGCTTGGACAGGGGTGGCGTTGGCTACACCTTC. Full variable domain (outside the CDR3, taken from reference TRBV7-9 and TRBJ1-2): DTGVSQNPRHKITKRGQNVTFRCDPISEHNRLYWYRQTLGQGPEFLTYFQNEAQLEKSRLLSDRFSAERPKGSFSTLEIQRTEQGDSAMYLCASSLDRGGVGYTFGSGTRLTVV.

This chain uses TRBV27 with TRBJ1-2, with D unresolved. Germline-derived CDR1 and CDR2 are MNHEY and SMNVEV (reference sequence). V dropped 5 bases and J dropped 4 bases, with 20 bases sitting between them. This CDR3 has 16 residues. Here the CDR3 reads CASSPAWAGAPYGYTF. The CDR3 nucleotides are TGTGCCAGCAGTCCCGCCTGGGCGGGCGCGCCCTATGGCTACACCTTC.

This clone was seen once. The rearrangement uses TRBV5-1 and TRBJ2-1, with D possibly being TRBD2 (5 bases). CDR3 length: 15 residues. With 3 bases removed from V and 0 bases from J, the gap between germline ends came to 10 bases. Germline V gives CDR1 SGHRS, CDR2 YFSETQ. In DNA form, the CDR3 reads TGCGCCAGCAGCTCGGTCCGGGACTCCTACAATGAGCAGTTCTTC. Its protein product is CASSSVRDSYNEQFF.

To note about this clone: The junction does not match germline at one end; this may be a read error. The chain uses TRBV25-1 and TRBJ1-1; D is possibly TRBD1 (5 bases). The CDR3 consists of 11 residues. Germline CDR1 and CDR2: MGHDK and SYGVNS. CDR3 residues: CAGSQGSEAFF. CDR3 bases: TGTGCCGGCAGTCAGGGTTCTGAAGCTTTCTTT.

The chain recombines TRBV2 with TRBJ2-1, with D uncertain. The germline V gene encodes CDR1 SNHLY and CDR2 FYNNEI. With 3 bases removed from V and 3 bases from J, the gap between germline ends came to 6 bases. The CDR3 is 13 amino acids. This chain's CDR3 is CASSDQDYNEQFF. In DNA, the CDR3 is TGTGCCAGCAGTGATCAGGACTACAATGAGCAGTTCTTC. Using reference TRBV2 and TRBJ2-1 for the parts outside the CDR3, the full variable domain is EPEVTQTPSHQVTQMGQEVILRCVPISNHLYFYWYRQILGQKVEFLVSFYNNEISEKSEIFDDQFSVERPDGSNFTLKIRSTKLEDSAMYFCASSDQDYNEQFFGPGTRLTVL.